The 5 T cell receptor beta chains below were found in one sample sequenced in a study of shared clonotypes between healthy human individuals. It was CD45RO-negative cells, positively selected for CCR7, that made up naive CD8 cells, with terminally differentiated effector memory CD45RA+ cells excluded. The repertoire was sequenced with immunoSEQ multiplex PCR; TCRdb's copy has only in-frame clones and lacks some. This sample has around 2,000,000 clones; about 93% occur once, and the top ten carry more than 1.5%. The specimen was naive CD8+ T cells from PBMCs. The source of these receptors is a man in his late teens or twenties in good health. Some clones in this sample may be carry-over from other donors' samples.

This clone was observed a few times. This CDR3 is also generated by other DNA sequences in the sample. The chain employs TRBV5-1 and TRBJ2-7; a weak D match, TRBD1 (6 bases). This CDR3 is 15 amino acids long. From germline, CDR1 is SGHRS and CDR2 YFSETQ. Between the trimmed V and J ends, which lost 0 bases and 2 bases, there was a span of 12 bases. The CDR3 DNA is TGCGCCAGCAGCTTGGGAACAGGGCTAACCTACGAGCAGTACTTC. Translated, it gives CASSLGTGLTYEQYF.

In this sample, this clone turned up once. This chain joins TRBV9 and TRBJ1-4, with 7 bases aligning to TRBD1. This CDR3 region has 13 residues. With 7 bases clipped from V and 8 bases from J, the junction kept 8 bases outside the gene matches. Germline V gives CDR1 SGDLS, CDR2 YYNGEE. CDR3: CASQGQEGEKLFF. DNA of the CDR3: TGTGCCAGCCAAGGACAGGAAGGCGAAAAACTGTTTTTT.

V gene TRBV5-1 combines with J gene TRBJ2-2, with unresolved D. This CDR3 spans 16 amino acids. The V and J ends lost 1 base and 0 bases respectively, with 10 bases between them. Germline CDR1 and CDR2: SGHRS and YFSETQ. The CDR3 DNA reads TGCGCCAGCAGCTTGTCACGGCTAGCGAACACCGGGGAGCTGTTTTTT. It codes for CASSLSRLANTGELFF.

The CDR3 here is CASSLVLSDEQFF. The CDR3 DNA reads TGCGCCAGCAGCCTGGTTTTGAGCGATGAGCAGTTCTTC. The chain uses TRBV4-3 and TRBJ2-1; D gene ambiguous. This CDR3 has 13 amino acids. CDR1 LGHNA and CDR2 YSLEER come from the germline V gene. The germline V and J ends were trimmed by 4 bases and 8 bases, with 12 bases remaining between them.

The chain employs TRBV4-1 and TRBJ1-2; tentative D call: TRBD1 (5 bases). Trimming stripped 4 bases from V and 0 bases from J, with 15 bases between. CDR3 length: 16 residues. The V gene's germline CDR1 is MGHRA and CDR2 YSYEKL. In DNA, the CDR3 is TGCGCCAGCAGCCCCTTTCCGACAGTCTCTAACTATGGCTACACCTTC. This gives the protein CASSPFPTVSNYGYTF.